A selection of T cell receptor beta chains follows, all from one sample in a study of identical twins. TCRdb used MiXCR to reprocess the 5' RACE reads, holding one entry per CDR3 protein. The sample shows about 660,000 distinct CDR3 sequences, under 9% of them seen only once. These same records also appear under a second study, on yellow fever vaccine responses in identical twins.

What was sequenced was PBMCs. The receptors originated from a woman younger than 30 in good health. The CDR3 runs from the conserved cysteine through the conserved F or W. D genes are given only for firm matches. Clone size is given for some rows only: seen once, a few or many times, or a class if the clone is expanded.

D gene: NA; V gene: TRBV24-1; clone size: NA; J gene: TRBJ2-1; CDR3 protein: CATSEGQSSYNEQFF; CDR3 DNA: TGTGCCACCAGTGAAGGACAGAGCTCCTACAATGAGCAGTTCTTC
D gene: NA; V gene: TRBV5-6; clone size: few; J gene: TRBJ1-2; CDR3 protein: CASSLGRGRSGYTF; CDR3 DNA: TGTGCCAGCAGCTTGGGGAGGGGAAGGAGCGGCTACACCTTC
D gene: NA; V gene: TRBV24-1; clone size: NA; J gene: TRBJ2-3; CDR3 protein: CATSVGTSSTDTQYF; CDR3 DNA: TGTGCCACCAGTGTAGGCACGTCCAGCACAGATACGCAGTATTTT
D gene: NA; V gene: TRBV7-2; clone size: NA; J gene: TRBJ1-1; CDR3 protein: CASRQPGRTEAFF; CDR3 DNA: TGTGCCAGCAGACAACCAGGGCGCACTGAAGCTTTCTTT
D gene: TRBD1; V gene: TRBV20-1; clone size: NA; J gene: TRBJ1-5; CDR3 protein: CSATTGTADQPQHF; CDR3 DNA: TGCAGTGCTACCACCGGGACAGCCGATCAGCCCCAGCATTTT
D gene: NA; V gene: TRBV7-9; clone size: few; J gene: TRBJ2-7; CDR3 protein: CASSQPEGGSKDYEQYF; CDR3 DNA: TGTGCCAGCAGCCAACCCGAAGGGGGAAGCAAAGACTACGAGCAGTACTTC
D gene: NA; V gene: TRBV29-1; clone size: NA; J gene: TRBJ2-3; CDR3 protein: CSVEPGEASTDTQYF; CDR3 DNA: TGCAGCGTTGAACCGGGGGAGGCGAGCACAGATACGCAGTATTTT
D gene: TRBD1; V gene: TRBV7-8; clone size: NA; J gene: TRBJ1-2; CDR3 protein: CASSPGQGETSIYGYTF; CDR3 DNA: TGTGCCAGCAGCCCGGGACAGGGGGAAACTTCTATCTATGGCTACACCTTC
D gene: NA; V gene: TRBV3-1; clone size: NA; J gene: TRBJ2-7; CDR3 protein: CASSLGRDSQYYEQYF; CDR3 DNA: TGTGCCAGCAGCTTGGGACGGGACTCTCAGTACTACGAGCAGTACTTC
D gene: TRBD2; V gene: TRBV11-2; clone size: few; J gene: TRBJ2-1; CDR3 protein: CASSARFGREYNEQFF; CDR3 DNA: TGTGCCAGCAGCGCCCGCTTTGGGCGGGAGTACAATGAGCAGTTCTTC
D gene: NA; V gene: TRBV6-1; clone size: few; J gene: TRBJ2-1; CDR3 protein: CASSHRSSYNEQFF; CDR3 DNA: TGTGCCAGCAGCCACAGGAGCTCCTACAATGAGCAGTTCTTC
D gene: NA; V gene: TRBV14; clone size: many; J gene: TRBJ2-7; CDR3 protein: CASRSNRDYEQYF; CDR3 DNA: TGTGCCAGCCGATCTAACCGTGACTACGAGCAGTACTTC
D gene: TRBD2; V gene: TRBV4-3; clone size: NA; J gene: TRBJ2-5; CDR3 protein: CASSGLAGGHGTQYF; CDR3 DNA: TGCGCCAGCTCCGGACTAGCGGGAGGCCACGGGACCCAGTACTTC
D gene: TRBD2; V gene: TRBV12-3/TRBV12-4; clone size: NA; J gene: TRBJ2-3; CDR3 protein: CASSPGLAGSSSTDTQYF; CDR3 DNA: TGTGCCAGCAGTCCCGGACTAGCGGGAAGTTCTAGCACAGATACGCAGTATTTT
D gene: NA; V gene: TRBV12-3/TRBV12-4; clone size: many; J gene: TRBJ1-5; CDR3 protein: CASSLARGNVDQPQHF; CDR3 DNA: TGTGCCAGCAGTTTAGCTCGGGGGAATGTAGATCAGCCCCAGCATTTT
D gene: NA; V gene: TRBV25-1; clone size: many; J gene: TRBJ1-5; CDR3 protein: CASGSRYGNQPQHF; CDR3 DNA: TGTGCCAGCGGCTCCAGGTACGGCAATCAGCCCCAGCATTTT
D gene: NA; V gene: TRBV12-3/TRBV12-4; clone size: many; J gene: TRBJ2-3; CDR3 protein: CASSWAGSWYTQYF; CDR3 DNA: TGTGCCAGCAGTTGGGCGGGGTCGTGGTATACGCAGTATTTT
D gene: NA; V gene: TRBV14; clone size: NA; J gene: TRBJ2-7; CDR3 protein: CASSQSGHWDEQYF; CDR3 DNA: TGTGCCAGCAGCCAATCGGGACATTGGGACGAGCAGTACTTC
D gene: NA; V gene: TRBV5-1; clone size: many; J gene: TRBJ1-1; CDR3 protein: CASSLGRGTEAFF; CDR3 DNA: TGCGCCAGCAGCTTGGGTAGGGGCACTGAAGCTTTCTTT
D gene: TRBD2; V gene: TRBV14; clone size: NA; J gene: TRBJ2-7; CDR3 protein: CASSQDNRKAGVSYEQYF; CDR3 DNA: TGTGCCAGCAGCCAAGATAATAGGAAAGCGGGAGTCTCCTACGAGCAGTACTTC
D gene: NA; V gene: TRBV2; clone size: few; J gene: TRBJ1-2; CDR3 protein: CATDSEGPTYGYTF; CDR3 DNA: TGTGCCACCGATTCGGAGGGGCCTACCTATGGCTACACCTTC
D gene: NA; V gene: TRBV24-1; clone size: NA; J gene: TRBJ2-5; CDR3 protein: CATSDLLGRDPETQYF; CDR3 DNA: TGTGCCACCAGTGATTTGCTGGGCAGGGACCCAGAGACCCAGTACTTC
D gene: TRBD2; V gene: TRBV7-2; clone size: NA; J gene: TRBJ2-1; CDR3 protein: CASSLRLAGGSRSYNEQFF; CDR3 DNA: TGTGCCAGCAGCTTACGGCTAGCGGGAGGGAGTAGGTCCTACAATGAGCAGTTCTTC
D gene: NA; V gene: TRBV3-1; clone size: many; J gene: TRBJ2-7; CDR3 protein: CASSPSIAAAGEQYF; CDR3 DNA: TGTGCCAGCAGTCCGAGTATTGCGGCGGCGGGCGAGCAGTACTTC
D gene: TRBD2; V gene: TRBV20-1; clone size: NA; J gene: TRBJ2-5; CDR3 protein: CSAKLSGGQETQYF; CDR3 DNA: TGCAGTGCTAAGCTCAGCGGGGGGCAAGAGACCCAGTACTTC
D gene: NA; V gene: TRBV6-2/TRBV6-3; clone size: few; J gene: TRBJ2-2; CDR3 protein: CASTKTPGELFF; CDR3 DNA: TGTGCCAGCACTAAGACACCCGGGGAGCTGTTTTTT
D gene: NA; V gene: TRBV6-1; clone size: few; J gene: TRBJ1-6; CDR3 protein: CASSAGGRAQNSPLHF; CDR3 DNA: TGTGCCAGCAGCGCGGGGGGGAGGGCGCAAAATTCACCCCTCCACTTT
D gene: NA; V gene: TRBV20-1; clone size: few; J gene: TRBJ2-4; CDR3 protein: CSASSGGKNIQYF; CDR3 DNA: TGCAGTGCTAGTAGTGGGGGGAAAAACATTCAGTACTTC